This TCR beta chain was recorded in a study of control samples from healthy donors and cancer patients. This CDR3 spans 17 amino acids. Germline CDR1 SGDLS, CDR2 YYNGEE. Unmatched junction bases numbered 11, after V lost 3 bases and J lost 2 bases. Only in-frame clones appear in the TCRdb table, and some are missing; sequencing was by immunoSEQ multiplex PCR. The data contain about 180,000 clones, over 85% of them singletons. This chain joins TRBV9 and TRBJ2-3; TRBD2 agrees at 8 bases. The sequenced material came from blood. This clonotype originated in a man aged 25 to 40 in good health. The CDR3 DNA reads as TGTGCCAGCAGCGCCTCGGGGGGGAGCGGGACCACAGATACGCAGTATTTT. This codes for CASSASGGSGTTDTQYF.